This T cell receptor beta chain was profiled in a study of cytomegalovirus exposure and HLA in healthy donors. General observations from the study: Reported findings show TCR beta sequences accurately forecast HLA-A and HLA-B alleles in most subjects. Donors were assumed by presence/absence analyses to have roughly uniform sequencing depth. Earlier findings revealed that most TCR beta V segments proved productive either about 90% or about 30% of the time. The authors enumerated over 150 TCR beta chains as linked to cytomegalovirus.

Germline lookup yields CDR1 MDHEN and CDR2 SYDVKM. CDR3 length equals 15 residues. V gave up 2 bases and J gave up 0 bases, with 11 bases separating them. Comment on this clone: The target antigen is unknown.

PCR was performed using 60 Vbeta and 13 Jbeta primers. Data came from immunoSEQ multiplex PCR; TCRdb stores just in-frame clones and leaves some out. The sample consists of 100,000 to 120,000 clones, approximately 83% of them appearing once. This TCR was sampled from a man aged 35-49 years in good health and CMV-seronegative. The rearrangement uses TRBV28 and TRBJ2-7; D perhaps matches TRBD2 (6 bases). Material for sequencing was PBMCs. CDR3 nucleotides: TGTGCCAGCAGTTTACCAGGGACTGGCTCCTACGAGCAGTACTTC. As protein: CASSLPGTGSYEQYF.